This T cell receptor beta chain was captured in a study of a mutant IDH1 vaccine in newly diagnosed glioma (dated by TCRdb to about 2021). The study in broad terms: Patients were given eight vaccinations, in weeks 1, 3, 5, 7, 11, 15, 19 and 23, which matched visits V03 through V10. Vaccination started 4-6 weeks after radiotherapy alone, or was given together with temozolomide cycles in the groups whose treatment included chemotherapy. Of the approximately 33 treated patients, approximately 60% were male and around 40% were female, and the mean age was approximately 39 years. Prior to enrollment, standard therapy consisting of radiotherapy alone, temozolomide alone, or radiochemotherapy with temozolomide had been administered to patients, with the combination being received by most patients. Six visits were used for peripheral blood collection: V03 (baseline), V05, V07, V10, V12 and V13. Longitudinal TCRB deep sequencing was performed for around 23 treated patients wherever samples were available for exploratory analyses.

From the germline V gene, CDR1 is LGHNA and CDR2 is YNFKEQ. The junction shows trimming of 4 bases on V and 2 bases on J, plus 18 bases between the germline ends. From the cysteine through the phenylalanine, the CDR3 covers 16 amino acids. Kept here is only the CDR3 DNA, which spans 48 bases and is read in frame from base 1. Study-wide findings and limitations: Selection of PBMC samples for TCRB deep sequencing was based on availability. Across multiple MHC alleles, vaccine-induced immune responses were seen in around 93% of patients. Changes in the top peripheral T cell clonotypes picked up by TCRB sequencing did not appear to be linked to pseudoprogression. According to the authors, sample limitations meant that analyses of patient blood samples could not be reproduced.

The library was obtained by the immunoSEQ multiplex PCR assay. The hsTCRB Kit was used according to the manufacturer's protocol to amplify rearranged TCR beta chain sequences. An Illumina MiSeq was used to sequence the TCRB libraries. The authors' pipeline ran thus. The proprietary platform of the kit vendor was used for demultiplexing, trimming and gene mapping. TCRdb stores this immuneACCESS table with in-frame sequences only. Part of the clones is absent; in the studies checked, under half of the shortfall reflects unresolved V genes, and no reason is known for the rest. V, J and clone size derive from that table, while D and trimming were established from the DNA sequence. The sample table records 60,000 or so clones; approximately 90% of these occur just once. The ten most abundant clones make up around 1.9% of the sample. Note on this clone: The antigen it recognizes is unknown. The sample holds no much larger clone one base away, and base qualities are not on file.

What this sample's time point label stands for: week 11, during vaccination. Each vaccine dose, consisting of 300 ug of a 20-mer mutant IDH1 peptide in Montanide, was administered subcutaneously with topical imiquimod. Donors had newly diagnosed WHO grade 3 or 4 IDH1-mutant astrocytomas with loss of nuclear ATRX. The samples were drawn from NOA16, a multicentre, single-arm, open-label phase I trial in Germany that tested a mutant IDH1 peptide vaccine in humans for the first time. Genomic DNA for TCRB sequencing was extracted from EDTA blood using the DNeasy Blood and Tissue Kit. Rearrangement joined TRBV4-2 to TRBJ2-7; no D segment can be confidently identified. The material sequenced was PBMCs, taken from a glioma patient whose treatment included an IDH1 peptide vaccine. The sequence came from a man aged 40-50 years with glioma. The CDR3 has the sequence CASSPARSLNPYEQYF. The nucleotide sequence is TGTGCCAGCAGCCCTGCGAGGTCCCTTAACCCCTACGAGCAGTACTTC.